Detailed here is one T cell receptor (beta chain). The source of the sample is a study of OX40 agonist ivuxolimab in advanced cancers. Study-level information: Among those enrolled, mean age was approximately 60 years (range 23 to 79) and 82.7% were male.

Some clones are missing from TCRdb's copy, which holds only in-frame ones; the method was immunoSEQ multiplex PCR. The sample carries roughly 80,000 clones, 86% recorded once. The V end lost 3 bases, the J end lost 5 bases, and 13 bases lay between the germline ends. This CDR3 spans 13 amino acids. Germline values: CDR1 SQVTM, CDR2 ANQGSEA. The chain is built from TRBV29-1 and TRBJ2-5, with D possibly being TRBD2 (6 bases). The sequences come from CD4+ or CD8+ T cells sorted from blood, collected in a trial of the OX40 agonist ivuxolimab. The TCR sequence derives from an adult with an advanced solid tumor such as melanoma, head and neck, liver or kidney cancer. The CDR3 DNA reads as TGCAGCGTTGAGCCCGGGCGGGGTGAGACCCAGTACTTC. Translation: CSVEPGRGETQYF.